This T cell receptor beta chain derives from a study of regulatory T cells in long-lasting Graves disease. Study as a whole: Under 3 months of antithyroid drugs had been taken by newly diagnosed Graves' patients. Study-level findings and limits: Graves' patients with persistent disease showed TCR diversity lower than patients newly diagnosed. Persistent disease showed a preference for TRBV28, TRBJ1-2 and TRBJ2-5.

The authors built TCR beta libraries using iRepertoire HTBI primers and Arm-PCR of CDR3 regions. Via MiXCR, TCRdb re-called the multiplex PCR reads, giving one row per CDR3 protein. The sample has about 420,000 distinct CDR3 sequences; about a sixth are singletons. Specified time point: newly diagnosed GD, antithyroid drugs for less than 3 months. PBMCs were the source of the RNA used for TCR sequencing. This clonotype was observed at least ten times. The target antigen is unknown. CDR1 and CDR2 from the germline V gene are MDHEN and SYDVKM. The germline V and J ends were trimmed by 6 bases and 4 bases, with 12 bases remaining between them. This CDR3 has 13 amino acids. This sample was also put to use in a study of T cells in Graves' hyperthyroidism and ophthalmopathy.

The receptor was derived from a woman younger than 35 with Graves disease. This material consisted of peripheral blood mononuclear cells (PBMCs), taken at new diagnosis, from a patient treated with antithyroid drugs. The J gene is TRBJ1-1, the V gene TRBV28; a possible D gene is TRBD1 (5 bases). In DNA form, the CDR3 reads TGTGCCAGCAGCGGGCTCGGGGGCACTGAAGCTTTCTTT. Its protein product is CASSGLGGTEAFF.